The 10 T cell receptor beta chains given below trace back to one sample, sequenced in a study of blood T cells in healthy people across ages. It was with a sample-barcoded 5' primer and a J-beta primer mix that a second PCR of about 6 to 12 cycles was run. TCRdb independently ran MiXCR on the 5' RACE reads; one entry per CDR3 protein. The repertoire has about 1.1 million distinct CDR3 sequences, approximately 38% of them found once; the top ten carry approximately 14%. Sequenced: blood. These receptors all come from a man between 18 and 35 years old in good health.

This sequence joins TRBV5-1 and TRBJ2-3, with D unclear. The V end lost 4 bases, the J end lost 3 bases, and 15 bases lay between the germline ends. Germline V gene lookup returns CDR1 SGHRS and CDR2 YFSETQ. The CDR3 is 15 amino acids. CDR3: CASSPSMGATDTQYF. CDR3 coding DNA: TGCGCCAGCAGCCCCTCTATGGGCGCGACAGATACGCAGTATTTT. Full variable domain (remainder filled in from reference TRBV5-1 and TRBJ2-3): KAGVTQTPRYLIKTRGQQVTLSCSPISGHRSVSWYQQTPGQGLQFLFEYFSETQRNKGNFPGRFSGRQFSNSRSEMNVSTLELGDSALYLCASSPSMGATDTQYFGPGTRLTVL.

This clonotype was counted a few times. V gene TRBV12-3 or TRBV12-4 combines with J gene TRBJ2-3; D call uncertain. This CDR3 region has 15 residues. With 1 base removed from V and 6 bases from J, the gap between germline ends came to 14 bases. This CDR3 is CASSLVLHQADTQYF. CDR3 nucleotide sequence: TGTGCCAGCAGTTTAGTACTTCACCAGGCGGATACGCAGTATTTT.

This clonotype was counted between two and nine times. The V call is TRBV3-1, the J call TRBJ2-3; D ambiguous. The CDR3 spans 12 residues. Looked up from germline, CDR1 is LGHDT and CDR2 is YNNKEL (reference sequence). Trimming stripped 4 bases from V and 4 bases from J, with 6 bases between. The CDR3 DNA is TGTGCCAGCAGCCTGACTTCAGATACGCAGTATTTT. Protein sequence: CASSLTSDTQYF.

This clonotype has just one count. V is TRBV6-6 and J is TRBJ1-5; tentative D call: TRBD1 (6 bases). The CDR3 has 15 residues. V was clipped by 5 bases and J by 4 bases, with 15 bases between them. In germline, CDR1 is MNHNY, CDR2 SVGAGI (reference sequence). In DNA form, the CDR3 reads TGTGCCAGCAGTCGGTCAGGGGATCAGAATCAGCCCCAGCATTTT. This translates into CASSRSGDQNQPQHF.

The chain links TRBV27 to TRBJ1-6; tentatively, D is TRBD1 (6 bases). This CDR3 is built from 17 residues. Germline assignment: CDR1 MNHEY and CDR2 SMNVEV (reference sequence). V was cut by 3 bases and J by 4 bases, with 16 bases left in between. The CDR3 nucleotides are TGTGCCAGCAGTTTTGGAGGGACAAGTGGTTATAATTCACCCCTCCACTTT. This sequence encodes CASSFGGTSGYNSPLHF.

This clonotype was seen only a few times. The rearrangement links TRBV20-1 to TRBJ2-3, with D possibly being TRBD1 (6 bases). Germline V gene data show CDR1 as DFQATT and CDR2 as SNEGSKA (reference sequence). The CDR3 loop spans 13 amino acids. V was clipped by 5 bases and J by 5 bases, with 14 bases between them. The CDR3 region is CSASGTYRDTQYF. The CDR3 nucleotides read TGCAGTGCTTCCGGGACATACCGAGATACGCAGTATTTT.

This sequence joins TRBV6-5 and TRBJ1-1, with 9 positions matching TRBD1. Germline CDR1 is MNHEY and CDR2 is SVGAGI. V shed 2 bases, J shed 5 bases, and the junction held 9 bases outside the gene matches. The CDR3 is made up of 16 amino acids. The CDR3 bases are TGTGCCAGCAGTTACCCCTTGACAGGGGGGGGTACTGAAGCTTTCTTT. Encoded protein: CASSYPLTGGGTEAFF.

This chain connects TRBV4-2 to TRBJ1-1; D remains unclear. Per germline, CDR1 LGHNA and CDR2 YNFKEQ. This CDR3 region has 17 residues. V lost 0 bases to trimming and J lost 0 bases, with 14 bases between them. The CDR3 coding sequence is TGTGCCAGCAGCCAAGATCGGTTGGGGATTATGAACACTGAAGCTTTCTTT. Its translation is CASSQDRLGIMNTEAFF.

The sample holds a few counts of this clonotype. The V and J genes are TRBV7-6 and TRBJ1-5; D is possibly TRBD1 (5 bases). The germline CDR1 and CDR2 sequences are SGHVS and FNYEAQ. Trimming shortened V by 5 bases and J by 6 bases, and 17 bases separated the two germline ends. CDR3 length: 15 residues. Here the CDR3 reads CASSPILGGAQPQHF. CDR3 nucleotide sequence: TGTGCCAGCAGCCCCATTTTGGGGGGAGCTCAGCCCCAGCATTTT.

This clonotype was counted a few times. The CDR3 spells CASSVEGVGTEAFF. The CDR3 nucleotides read TGTGCCAGCAGCGTTGAGGGGGTCGGGACTGAAGCTTTCTTT. V and J are TRBV9 and TRBJ1-1; tentative D call: TRBD1 (6 bases). V lost 2 bases and J 5 bases, leaving 13 bases between the germline ends. The CDR3 totals 14 residues. Germline-derived CDR1 and CDR2 are SGDLS and YYNGEE.